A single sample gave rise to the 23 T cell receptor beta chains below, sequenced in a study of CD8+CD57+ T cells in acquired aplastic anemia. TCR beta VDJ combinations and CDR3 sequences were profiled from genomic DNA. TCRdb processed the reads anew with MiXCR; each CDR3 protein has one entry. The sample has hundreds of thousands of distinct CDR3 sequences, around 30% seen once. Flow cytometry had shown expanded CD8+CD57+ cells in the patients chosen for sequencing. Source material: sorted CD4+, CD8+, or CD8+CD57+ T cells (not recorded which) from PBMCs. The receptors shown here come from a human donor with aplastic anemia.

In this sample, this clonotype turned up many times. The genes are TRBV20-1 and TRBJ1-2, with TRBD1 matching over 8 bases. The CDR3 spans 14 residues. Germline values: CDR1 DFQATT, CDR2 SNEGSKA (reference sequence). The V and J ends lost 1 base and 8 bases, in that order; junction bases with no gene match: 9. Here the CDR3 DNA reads TGCAGTGCTAGAGGTTACCAGGGGGCGAGCGGCTACACCTTC. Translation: CSARGYQGASGYTF.

The CDR3, as DNA: TGTGCCAGCAGTCTTGACCCTTTGGCCCAGCATTTT. Its translation is CASSLDPLAQHF. The V call is TRBV12-3 or TRBV12-4, the J call TRBJ1-5, with no clear D. Trimming removed 5 bases from V and 11 bases from J, with 13 bases in between. The CDR3 contains 12 residues.

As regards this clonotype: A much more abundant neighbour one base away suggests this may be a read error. In nucleotides, the CDR3 is TGTGCCATCAGTGGGACTACCGGGGAGCTGCTTTTT. It yields the protein CAISGTTGELLF. The chain has TRBV10-3 and TRBJ2-2, with D maybe TRBD2 (6 bases). Germline loops: CDR1 ENHRY, CDR2 SYGVKD. The CDR3 is 12 amino acids.

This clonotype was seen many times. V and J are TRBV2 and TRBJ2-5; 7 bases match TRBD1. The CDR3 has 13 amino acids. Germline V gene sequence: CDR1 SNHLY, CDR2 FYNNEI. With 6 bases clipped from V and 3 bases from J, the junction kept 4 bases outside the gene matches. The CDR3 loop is CASSFGQEETQYF. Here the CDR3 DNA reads TGTGCCAGCAGCTTCGGACAGGAAGAGACCCAGTACTTC.

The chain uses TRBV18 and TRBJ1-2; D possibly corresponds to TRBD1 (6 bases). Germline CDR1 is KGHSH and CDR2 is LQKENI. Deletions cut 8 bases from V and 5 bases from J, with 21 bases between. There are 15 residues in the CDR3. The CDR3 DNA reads TGTGCCAGCCAAAACCCGGACAGACAAGGATATGGCTACACCTTC. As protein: CASQNPDRQGYGYTF.

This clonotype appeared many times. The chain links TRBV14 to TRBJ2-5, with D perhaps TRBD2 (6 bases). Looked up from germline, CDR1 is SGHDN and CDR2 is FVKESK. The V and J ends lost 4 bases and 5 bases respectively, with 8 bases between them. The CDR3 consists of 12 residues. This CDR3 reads CASSRGGETQYF. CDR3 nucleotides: TGTGCCAGCAGCCGGGGAGGCGAGACCCAGTACTTC.

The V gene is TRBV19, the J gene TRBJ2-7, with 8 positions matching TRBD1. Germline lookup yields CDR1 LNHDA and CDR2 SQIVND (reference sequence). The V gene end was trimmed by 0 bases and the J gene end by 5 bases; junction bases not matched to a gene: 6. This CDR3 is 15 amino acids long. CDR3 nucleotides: TGTGCCAGTAGTATAGAGCCCGGACAGGGCCACGAGCAGTACTTC. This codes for CASSIEPGQGHEQYF.

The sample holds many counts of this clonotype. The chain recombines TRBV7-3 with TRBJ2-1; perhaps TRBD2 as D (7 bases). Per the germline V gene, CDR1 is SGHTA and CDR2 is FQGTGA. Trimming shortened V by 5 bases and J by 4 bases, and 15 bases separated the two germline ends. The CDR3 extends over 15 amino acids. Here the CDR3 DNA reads TGTGCCAGCAGCCAGGGGCTAGCGGATTACAATGAGCAGTTCTTC. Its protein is CASSQGLADYNEQFF.

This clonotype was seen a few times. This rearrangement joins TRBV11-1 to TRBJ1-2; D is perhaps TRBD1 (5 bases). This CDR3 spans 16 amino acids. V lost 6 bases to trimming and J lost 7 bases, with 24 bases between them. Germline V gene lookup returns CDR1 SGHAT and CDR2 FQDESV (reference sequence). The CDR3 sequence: CASSFFGTTGGFGYTF. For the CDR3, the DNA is TGTGCCAGCAGTTTTTTTGGGACTACGGGGGGATTTGGCTACACCTTC. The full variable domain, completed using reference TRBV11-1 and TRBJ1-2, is EAEVAQSPRYKITEKSQAVAFWCDPISGHATLYWYRQILGQGPELLVQFQDESVVDDSQLPKDRFSAERLKGVDSTLKIQPAELGDSAMYLCASSFFGTTGGFGYTFGSGTRLTVV.

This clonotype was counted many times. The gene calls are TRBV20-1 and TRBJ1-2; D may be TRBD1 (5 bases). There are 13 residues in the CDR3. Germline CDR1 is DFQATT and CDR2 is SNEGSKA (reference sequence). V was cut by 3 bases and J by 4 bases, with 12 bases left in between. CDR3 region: CSASGGNLYGYTF. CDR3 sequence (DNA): TGCAGTGCTAGTGGGGGGAACCTCTATGGCTACACCTTC.

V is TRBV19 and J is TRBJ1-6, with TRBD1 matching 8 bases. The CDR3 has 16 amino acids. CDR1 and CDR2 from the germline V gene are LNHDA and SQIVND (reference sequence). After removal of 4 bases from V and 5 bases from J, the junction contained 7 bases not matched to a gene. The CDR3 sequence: CASSTIGQGHNSPLHF. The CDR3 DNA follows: TGTGCCAGTAGTACGATTGGACAGGGTCATAATTCACCCCTCCACTTT.

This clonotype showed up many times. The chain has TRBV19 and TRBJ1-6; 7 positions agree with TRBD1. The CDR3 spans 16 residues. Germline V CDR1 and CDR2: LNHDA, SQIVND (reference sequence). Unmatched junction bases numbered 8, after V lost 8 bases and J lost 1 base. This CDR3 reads CASARTGESYNSPLHF. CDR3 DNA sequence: TGTGCCAGTGCACGAACAGGGGAATCCTATAATTCACCCCTCCACTTT.

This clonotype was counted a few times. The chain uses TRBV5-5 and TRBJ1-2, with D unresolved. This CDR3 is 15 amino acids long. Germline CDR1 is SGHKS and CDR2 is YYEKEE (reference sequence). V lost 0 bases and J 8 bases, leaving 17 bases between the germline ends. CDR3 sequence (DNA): TGTGCCAGCAGCTTGGAAGGTGTTCTTAGTCGCGGCTACACCTTC. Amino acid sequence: CASSLEGVLSRGYTF.

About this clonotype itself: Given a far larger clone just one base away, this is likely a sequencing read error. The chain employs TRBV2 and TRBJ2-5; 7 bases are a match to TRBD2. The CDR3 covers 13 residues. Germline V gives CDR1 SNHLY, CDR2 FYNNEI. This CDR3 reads CASSPGGSETQHF. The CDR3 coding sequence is TGTGCCAGCAGCCCGGGGGGATCAGAGACCCAGCACTTC.

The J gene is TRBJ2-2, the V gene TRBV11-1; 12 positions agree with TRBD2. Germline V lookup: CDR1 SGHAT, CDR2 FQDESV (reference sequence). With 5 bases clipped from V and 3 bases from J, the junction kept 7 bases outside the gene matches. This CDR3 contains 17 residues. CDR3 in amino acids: CASSPGTSGYHTGELFF. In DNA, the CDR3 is TGTGCCAGCAGCCCCGGGACTAGCGGGTATCACACCGGGGAGCTGTTTTTT. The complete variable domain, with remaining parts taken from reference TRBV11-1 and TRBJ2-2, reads EAEVAQSPRYKITEKSQAVAFWCDPISGHATLYWYRQILGQGPELLVQFQDESVVDDSQLPKDRFSAERLKGVDSTLKIQPAELGDSAMYLCASSPGTSGYHTGELFFGEGSRLTVL.

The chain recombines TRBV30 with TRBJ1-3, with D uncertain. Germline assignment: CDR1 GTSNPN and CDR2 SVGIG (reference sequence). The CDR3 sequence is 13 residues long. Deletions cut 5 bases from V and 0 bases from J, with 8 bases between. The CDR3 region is CAWAVNSGNTIYF. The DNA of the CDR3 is TGTGCCTGGGCTGTGAACTCTGGAAACACCATATATTTT.

CDR3 sequence (DNA): TGTGCCAGCGGATTCCTAGTAGGAGGCTACACCTTC. Amino acids: CASGFLVGGYTF. The chain combines TRBV6-2 or TRBV6-3 with TRBJ1-2, with D unclear. With 8 bases removed from V and 8 bases from J, the gap between germline ends came to 15 bases. Looked up from germline, CDR1 is MNHEY and CDR2 is SVGEGT. The CDR3 spans 12 residues.

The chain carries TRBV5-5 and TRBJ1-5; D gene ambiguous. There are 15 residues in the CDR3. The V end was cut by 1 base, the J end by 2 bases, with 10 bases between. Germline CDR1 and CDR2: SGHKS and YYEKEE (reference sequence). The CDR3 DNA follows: TGTGCCAGCAGCTTGTTGTCACGTGGCAATCAGCCCCAGCATTTT. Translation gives CASSLLSRGNQPQHF. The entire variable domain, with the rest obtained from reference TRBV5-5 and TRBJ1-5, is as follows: DAGVTQSPTHLIKTRGQQVTLRCSPISGHKSVSWYQQVLGQGPQFIFQYYEKEERGRGNFPDRFSARQFPNYSSELNVNALLLGDSALYLCASSLLSRGNQPQHFGDGTRLSIL.

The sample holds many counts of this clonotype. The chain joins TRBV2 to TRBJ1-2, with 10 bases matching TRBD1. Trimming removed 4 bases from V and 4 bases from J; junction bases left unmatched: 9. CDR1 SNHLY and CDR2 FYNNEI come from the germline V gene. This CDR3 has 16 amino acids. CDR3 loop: CASSVGTGVGGYGYTF. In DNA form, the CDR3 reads TGTGCCAGCAGTGTGGGGACAGGGGTTGGAGGCTATGGCTACACCTTC.

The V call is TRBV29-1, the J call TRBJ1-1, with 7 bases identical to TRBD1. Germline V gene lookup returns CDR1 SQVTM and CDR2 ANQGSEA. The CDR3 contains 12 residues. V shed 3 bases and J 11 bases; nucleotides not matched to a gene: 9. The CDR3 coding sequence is TGCAGCGTTGAGAGGGACAGTGTAGGCGCTTTCTTT. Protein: CSVERDSVGAFF.

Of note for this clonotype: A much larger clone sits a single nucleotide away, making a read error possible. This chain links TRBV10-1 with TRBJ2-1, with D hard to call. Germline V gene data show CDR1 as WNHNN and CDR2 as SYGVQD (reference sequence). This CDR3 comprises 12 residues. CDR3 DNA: TGCGCCAGCGGTGAGAGTAGCAATGAGCAGTTCTTC. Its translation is CASGESSNEQFF.

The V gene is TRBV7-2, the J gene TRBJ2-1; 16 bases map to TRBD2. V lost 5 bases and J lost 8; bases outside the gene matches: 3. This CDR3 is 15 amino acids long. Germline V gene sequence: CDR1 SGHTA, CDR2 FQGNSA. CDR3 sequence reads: CASSAGTSGGDEQFF. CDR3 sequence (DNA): TGTGCCAGCAGCGCCGGGACTAGCGGGGGGGATGAGCAGTTCTTC.

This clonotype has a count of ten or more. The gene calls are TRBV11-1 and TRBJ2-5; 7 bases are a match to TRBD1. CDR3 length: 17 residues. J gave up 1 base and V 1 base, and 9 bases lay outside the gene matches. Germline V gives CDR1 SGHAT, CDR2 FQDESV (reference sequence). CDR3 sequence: CASSLGTGTGFQETQYF. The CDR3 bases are TGTGCCAGCAGCTTAGGGACAGGAACGGGTTTCCAAGAGACCCAGTACTTC.